Following are 26 T cell receptor beta chains from one sample sequenced in a study of blood T cell repertoires in COVID-19. This table comes from immunoSEQ multiplex PCR, and its TCRdb copy is limited to in-frame clones, with some not included. The table shows roughly 120,000 clones, with under 80% occurring only once. The sample taken for sequencing was peripheral blood. The receptors shown here come from a man between 65 and 79 years old with acute or convalescent COVID-19.

This sequence joins TRBV29-1 and TRBJ1-6, with TRBD1 identical over 7 bases. CDR1 and CDR2 from the germline V gene are SQVTM and ANQGSEA. The CDR3 loop spans 13 amino acids. The V and J ends lost 6 bases and 7 bases, in that order; junction bases with no gene match: 6. The CDR3 sequence is CSVKPGQNSPLHF. Here the CDR3 DNA reads TGCAGCGTCAAACCGGGACAGAATTCACCCCTCCACTTT.

V and J are TRBV7-6 and TRBJ2-5; TRBD2 aligns across 9 bases. Trimming at V came to 3 bases and at J to 5 bases, leaving 7 bases not matched to a gene. CDR1 and CDR2 (germline): SGHVS, FNYEAQ. CDR3 length: 15 residues. The DNA for the CDR3 is TGTGCCAGCAGCTTGGGGGTAGCGGGGGAGGAGACCCAGTACTTC. Translating gives CASSLGVAGEETQYF.

V is TRBV3-1 (or the pseudogene TRBV3-2) and J is TRBJ1-4, with D maybe TRBD1 (5 bases). CDR1 is LGHDT and CDR2 is YNNKEL in the germline V gene (reference sequence). The CDR3 totals 17 residues. V shed 2 bases and J shed 0 bases, with 13 bases lying between them. CDR3 loop: CASSQKPGGATNEKLFF. The CDR3 DNA follows: TGTGCCAGCAGCCAAAAACCAGGAGGGGCAACTAATGAAAAACTGTTTTTT.

The rearrangement joins TRBV7-2 to TRBJ1-1; 11 nucleotides align to TRBD1. The CDR3 contains 16 residues. The ends lost 0 bases at V and 1 base at J; junction bases unmatched: 1. Per germline, CDR1 SGHTA and CDR2 FQGNSA. The CDR3 sequence is CASSLAGTGGNTEAFF. The CDR3 nucleotides are TGTGCCAGCAGCTTAGCCGGGACAGGGGGGAACACTGAAGCTTTCTTT.

The chain recombines TRBV5-1 with TRBJ1-1; D call uncertain. V was trimmed by 3 bases and J by 1 base, leaving 10 bases between them. This CDR3 has 14 residues. The V gene's germline CDR1 is SGHRS and CDR2 YFSETQ. In DNA, the CDR3 is TGCGCCAGCAGCTGGGAGCCAACGAACACTGAAGCTTTCTTT. Protein product: CASSWEPTNTEAFF.

The gene calls are TRBV7-2 and TRBJ2-5; D might be TRBD2 (6 bases). With 1 base removed from V and 4 bases from J, the gap between germline ends came to 13 bases. The germline V gene encodes CDR1 SGHTA and CDR2 FQGNSA. The CDR3 sequence is 15 residues long. For the CDR3, the DNA is TGTGCCAGCAGCTTAGGCGGGGCGGCTGTAGAGACCCAGTACTTC. Amino acid sequence: CASSLGGAAVETQYF.

J is TRBJ2-1 and V is TRBV5-1; TRBD1 matches 9 bases. The CDR3 is 14 amino acids. In germline, CDR1 is SGHRS, CDR2 YFSETQ. Unmatched junction bases numbered 4, after V lost 3 bases and J lost 6 bases. The CDR3 sequence is CASSSLTGGNEQFF. In DNA form, the CDR3 reads TGCGCCAGCAGCTCTTTGACAGGGGGCAATGAGCAGTTCTTC.

This chain connects TRBV7-2 to TRBJ2-7; maybe TRBD2 (7 bases). V was trimmed by 5 bases and J by 2 bases, leaving 16 bases between them. The CDR3 has 15 amino acids. CDR1 and CDR2 (germline): SGHTA, FQGNSA. The DNA for the CDR3 is TGTGCCAGCAGCCCCCAGGGGAGGGGAACCTACGAGCAGTACTTC. Translation gives CASSPQGRGTYEQYF.

This chain links TRBV2 with TRBJ2-3; 13 bases line up with TRBD2. The CDR3 length is 16 residues. Trimming cost V 5 bases and J 2 bases; bases outside gene matches: 4. Per the germline V gene, CDR1 is SNHLY and CDR2 is FYNNEI. The CDR3 DNA is TGTGCCAGCAGTCCCGGACTAGCGGGGGCCACAGATACGCAGTATTTT. It encodes CASSPGLAGATDTQYF.

V and J are TRBV7-6 and TRBJ2-7, with TRBD1 identical over 9 bases. The CDR3 runs 15 residues. Trimming cost V 1 base and J 4 bases; bases outside gene matches: 5. Germline loops: CDR1 SGHVS, CDR2 FNYEAQ. The CDR3 sequence is CASSLEDRGGYEQYF. CDR3 bases: TGTGCCAGCAGCTTAGAGGACAGGGGTGGGTACGAGCAGTACTTC.

The chain couples TRBV4-3 to TRBJ1-1; D uncertain. Trimming removed 5 bases from V and 0 bases from J, with 16 bases in between. This CDR3 has 16 residues. Germline values: CDR1 LGHNA, CDR2 YSLEER. CDR3 bases: TGCGCCAGCAGCTCCGAGGCCGCCCCTTTGAACACTGAAGCTTTCTTT. It yields the protein CASSSEAAPLNTEAFF.

This clone has just a few counts. J is TRBJ2-4 and V is TRBV18; perhaps TRBD1 as D (5 bases). Germline CDR1 is KGHSH and CDR2 is LQKENI. This CDR3 comprises 14 residues. The germline V and J ends were trimmed by 6 bases and 1 base, with 10 bases remaining between them. CDR3 nucleotide sequence: TGTGCCAGCTCTAACGGACATGCCAAAAACATTCAGTACTTC. Its protein is CASSNGHAKNIQYF.

This chain links TRBV25-1 with TRBJ2-3; 7 nucleotides align to TRBD2. Unmatched junction bases numbered 7, after V lost 5 bases and J lost 2 bases. This CDR3 region has 15 residues. The germline gives CDR1 MGHDK, CDR2 SYGVNS. CDR3 in amino acids: CASSRSSGFTDTQYF. The CDR3 nucleotides are TGTGCCAGCAGTAGGTCTAGCGGATTCACAGATACGCAGTATTTT.

The chain has TRBV5-1 and TRBJ2-5; TRBD2 matches at 10 bases. CDR3 size: 15 residues. Trimming removed 4 bases from V and 5 bases from J; junction bases left unmatched: 8. Looked up from germline, CDR1 is SGHRS and CDR2 is YFSETQ. CDR3 sequence reads: CASSQLAGATETQYF. The CDR3, as DNA: TGCGCCAGCAGCCAGCTAGCGGGGGCGACGGAGACCCAGTACTTC. Supplemented by reference TRBV5-1 and TRBJ2-5, the full variable domain reads KAGVTQTPRYLIKTRGQQVTLSCSPISGHRSVSWYQQTPGQGLQFLFEYFSETQRNKGNFPGRFSGRQFSNSRSEMNVSTLELGDSALYLCASSQLAGATETQYFGPGTRLLVL.

This clone has a handful of counts. The J gene is TRBJ1-1, the V gene TRBV1; TRBD1 was called by the table and not checked on the DNA. TRBV1 is a known pseudogene. There are 14 residues in the CDR3. The CDR3 sequence is CTSSLVQGSTEAFF. The CDR3 DNA sequence: TGCACCAGCAGCCTTGTACAGGGGTCCACTGAAGCTTTCTTT.

The J gene is TRBJ1-3, the V gene TRBV4-1; 7 nucleotides line up with TRBD1. CDR1 is MGHRA and CDR2 is YSYEKL in the germline V gene. Trimming took 8 bases from V and 4 from J; bases not matched to a gene: 23. The CDR3 runs 19 residues. CDR3 protein: CASSKTGTAGTILGNTIYF. In nucleotides, the CDR3 is TGCGCCAGCTCCAAGACCGGGACAGCAGGGACGATTTTAGGAAACACCATATATTTT.

J is TRBJ1-1 and V is TRBV3-1 (or the pseudogene TRBV3-2); D call uncertain. This CDR3 comprises 12 residues. V gave up 4 bases and J gave up 2 bases, with 5 bases separating them. From germline, CDR1 is LGHDT and CDR2 YNNKEL (reference sequence). This CDR3 is CASSLYNTEAFF. CDR3 in DNA: TGTGCCAGCAGCCTCTATAACACTGAAGCTTTCTTT.

This chain links TRBV18 with TRBJ2-5; TRBD2 matches 11 bases. The V and J ends lost 6 bases and 1 base, in that order; junction bases with no gene match: 4. Germline V gives CDR1 KGHSH, CDR2 LQKENI. This CDR3 region has 15 residues. This CDR3 reads CASSPSGGPQETQYF. The CDR3, as DNA: TGTGCCAGCTCCCCTAGCGGGGGGCCCCAAGAGACCCAGTACTTC.

This clone was counted a few times. The chain carries TRBV6-6 and TRBJ1-2; TRBD1 is a possible D gene (6 bases). The germline CDR1 and CDR2 sequences are MNHNY and SVGAGI (reference sequence). The CDR3 covers 16 residues. The V end was cut by 7 bases, the J end by 0 bases, with 18 bases between. CDR3 in amino acids: CASKLNQGSSNYGYTF. The CDR3 DNA sequence: TGTGCCAGCAAGCTGAATCAGGGGTCCTCTAACTATGGCTACACCTTC.

This rearrangement joins TRBV14 to TRBJ1-2, with D possibly TRBD1 on 5 matching bases. The length of the CDR3 is 15 residues. The germline CDR1 and CDR2 sequences are SGHDN and FVKESK. V lost 1 base and J 8 bases, leaving 17 bases between the germline ends. This CDR3 reads CASSQVRDSPVGYTF. In DNA form, the CDR3 reads TGTGCCAGCAGCCAAGTTCGGGACTCCCCCGTGGGCTACACCTTC.

The gene calls are TRBV14 and TRBJ1-5, with 9 nucleotides matching TRBD1. The length of the CDR3 is 18 residues. V shed 1 base, J shed 6 bases, and the junction held 13 bases outside the gene matches. The V gene's germline CDR1 is SGHDN and CDR2 FVKESK. CDR3 residues: CASSQAGKPDRGCQPQHF. CDR3 bases: TGTGCCAGCAGCCAAGCTGGAAAGCCGGACAGGGGTTGTCAGCCCCAGCATTTT.

The chain has TRBV7-2 and TRBJ2-1; 10 bases map to TRBD2. Germline CDR1 and CDR2: SGHTA and FQGNSA. This CDR3 comprises 15 residues. V trimming: 4 bases; J trimming: 7 bases; junction bases outside the gene matches: 7. CDR3 sequence reads: CASSSPGLAMNEQFF. The CDR3 DNA follows: TGTGCCAGCAGCTCCCCGGGACTAGCGATGAATGAGCAGTTCTTC.

The chain recombines TRBV2 with TRBJ1-3; D gene ambiguous. The length of the CDR3 is 13 residues. V lost 5 bases, J lost 0 bases, and 5 bases lay in between. CDR1 is SNHLY, CDR2 FYNNEI, per germline. DNA for the CDR3: TGTGCCAGCAGTCCCAGCTCTGGAAACACCATATATTTT. It is translated as CASSPSSGNTIYF.

This rearrangement joins TRBV18 to TRBJ2-7; D may be TRBD2 (6 bases). V was trimmed by 3 bases and J by 0 bases, leaving 12 bases between them. The CDR3 totals 15 residues. Germline V gene data show CDR1 as KGHSH and CDR2 as LQKENI. Here the CDR3 DNA reads TGTGCCAGCTCACCCCGGGACTTAGGCTCCTACGAGCAGTACTTC. This translates into CASSPRDLGSYEQYF.

This chain uses TRBV30 with TRBJ2-3, with a tentative D call TRBD2 (6 bases). Trimming removed 0 bases at V and 2 bases at J, with 12 bases between. Germline values: CDR1 GTSNPN, CDR2 SVGIG (reference sequence). The CDR3 has 15 amino acids. The CDR3 DNA is TGTGCCTGGAGTGTTGGTAGCGGTAACACAGATACGCAGTATTTT. It yields the protein CAWSVGSGNTDTQYF.

V is TRBV29-1 and J is TRBJ2-7; D is possibly TRBD2 (6 bases). The germline gives CDR1 SQVTM, CDR2 ANQGSEA. Trimming left V 4 bases short and J 2 bases short, with 9 bases between. The length of the CDR3 is 12 residues. The CDR3 region is CSVAGVAYEQYF. For the CDR3, the DNA is TGCAGCGTTGCGGGGGTGGCCTACGAGCAGTACTTC.